This TCR beta chain was found in a study of post-analysis software for immune sequencing data. This clonotype was seen just once. The antigen remains undetermined. Unique molecular identifiers had been added to the TCR beta cDNA libraries. TCRdb re-derived calls from the PCR reads in MiXCR, one entry per CDR3 protein. Of 600,000 to 750,000 distinct CDR3 sequences in the sample, approximately 59% were seen once. Study-level points and caveats: Patients carried roughly five TRBV segments more frequently than controls did, and TRBV5-6, TRBV5-1 and TRBV20-1 were among them.

Germline-derived CDR1 and CDR2 are MDHEN and SYDVKM. This CDR3 is 13 amino acids long. The V end lost 7 bases, the J end lost 4 bases, and 11 bases lay between the germline ends. This sequence joins TRBV28 and TRBJ1-5; D not resolved. Sequencing input: blood. The TCR was taken from a girl aged 2-9 years with multiple sclerosis. As DNA, the CDR3 is TGTGCCAGCAAAAGTGACCTTAATCAGCCCCAGCATTTT. This codes for CASKSDLNQPQHF.